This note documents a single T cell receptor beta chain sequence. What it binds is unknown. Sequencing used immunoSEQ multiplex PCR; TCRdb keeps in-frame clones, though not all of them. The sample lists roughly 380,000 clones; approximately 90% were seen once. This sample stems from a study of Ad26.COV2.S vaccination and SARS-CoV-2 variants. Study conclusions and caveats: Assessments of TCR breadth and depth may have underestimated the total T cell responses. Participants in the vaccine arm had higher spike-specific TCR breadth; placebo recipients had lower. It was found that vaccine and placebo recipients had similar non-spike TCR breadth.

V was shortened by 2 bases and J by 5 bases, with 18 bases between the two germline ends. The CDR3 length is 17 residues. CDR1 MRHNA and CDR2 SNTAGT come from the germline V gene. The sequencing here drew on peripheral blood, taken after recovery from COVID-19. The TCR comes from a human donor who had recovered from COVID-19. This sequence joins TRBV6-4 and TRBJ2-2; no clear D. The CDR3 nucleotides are TGTGCCAGCAGTGACAGTAAATACCAATTAAAGACCGGGGAGCTGTTTTTT. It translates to CASSDSKYQLKTGELFF.